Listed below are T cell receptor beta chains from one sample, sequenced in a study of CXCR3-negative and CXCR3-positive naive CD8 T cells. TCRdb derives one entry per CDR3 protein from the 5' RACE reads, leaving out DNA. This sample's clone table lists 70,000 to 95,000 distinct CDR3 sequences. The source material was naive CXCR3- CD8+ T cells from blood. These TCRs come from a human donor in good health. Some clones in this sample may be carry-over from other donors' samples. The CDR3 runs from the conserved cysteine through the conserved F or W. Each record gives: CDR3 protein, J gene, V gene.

CASRHGGLTDTQYF TRBJ2-3 TRBV10-1
CASSLLSGNEQFF TRBJ2-1 TRBV27
CASSYPGQLSDTQYF TRBJ2-3 TRBV7-9
CASSLEGAVNEQFF TRBJ2-1 TRBV7-3
CASSPPGLAHEQYF TRBJ2-7 TRBV18
CASSQAGYNQPQHF TRBJ1-5 TRBV14
CASSLGVETQYF TRBJ2-5 TRBV7-2
CASSYGLAGWGDEQYF TRBJ2-7 TRBV6-5
CASSEAPPWNEMNTEAFF TRBJ1-1 TRBV6-1
CSVDGGRGYNEQFF TRBJ2-1 TRBV29-1
CSVSQGNEQYF TRBJ2-7 TRBV29-1
CSVEQGPEQYF TRBJ2-7 TRBV29-1
CASSLEGGYGYTF TRBJ1-2 TRBV5-1
CASSFRGGLTDTQYF TRBJ2-3 TRBV28
CASSSRSQETQYF TRBJ2-5 TRBV27
CASSQDVRGSGELFF TRBJ2-2 TRBV4-3
CSVVGRSSYNEQFF TRBJ2-1 TRBV29-1
CASSLQPNSYEQYF TRBJ2-7 TRBV28
CASSFIQQGLGVF TRBJ2-1 TRBV28
CASSDPLSYEQYF TRBJ2-7 TRBV25-1
CAISEPYTGRAEAFF TRBJ1-1 TRBV10-3
CASSPSVAEQYF TRBJ2-7 TRBV28
CSVERSGNTGELFF TRBJ2-2 TRBV29-1
CASSVDPGLAGGQDKQFF TRBJ2-1 TRBV9
CASSLKDKKPQHF TRBJ1-5 TRBV28
CASSSPSLGEWDYEQYF TRBJ2-7 TRBV11-2
CASSETAAIYF TRBJ1-3 TRBV12-3/TRBV12-4
CASSGQRGQYF TRBJ2-7 TRBV25-1
CSVVGSTGELFF TRBJ2-2 TRBV29-1
CSVTGGVYGYTF TRBJ1-2 TRBV29-1
CSVFLATGELFF TRBJ2-2 TRBV29-1
CSVEGGRLWDYGYTF TRBJ1-2 TRBV29-1
CASSQDRDYHNEQFF TRBJ2-1 TRBV14
CASSSVGYYEQYF TRBJ2-7 TRBV11-2
CASSLATANTEAFF TRBJ1-1 TRBV5-1
CASSQADREDQPQHF TRBJ1-5 TRBV4-1
CATSLPLTGNYGYTF TRBJ1-2 TRBV15
CATSRDSWETYEQYF TRBJ2-7 TRBV15
CASSHPGTGDYEQYF TRBJ2-7 TRBV14
CASSYWTDTNEQFF TRBJ2-1 TRBV5-1
CAISQSGSNEPQHF TRBJ1-5 TRBV10-3
CASSLDDRGPSETQYF TRBJ2-5 TRBV12-3/TRBV12-4
CASSQLAGGPLWGETQYF TRBJ2-5 TRBV4-2
CASSPLSGTGELFF TRBJ2-2 TRBV18
CSVIGSYEQYF TRBJ2-7 TRBV29-1
CASSLAAGLNTGELFF TRBJ2-2 TRBV7-9
CASSSDRVERETQNF TRBJ2-5 TRBV28
CASSPRDQPYEQYF TRBJ2-7 TRBV7-9
CASSLVIHRGNEQFF TRBJ2-1 TRBV7-9
CASSLVAGGPETQYF TRBJ2-5 TRBV28
CASSFNREGNQPQHF TRBJ1-5 TRBV7-9
CSVGAANTGELFF TRBJ2-2 TRBV29-1
CASSPTSPYTGELFF TRBJ2-2 TRBV7-9
CASSPLQGPNTEAFF TRBJ1-1 TRBV7-2
CASTPSGNTIYF TRBJ1-3 TRBV28